The TCR beta chain described here comes from a study of cytomegalovirus exposure and HLA in healthy donors. Background on the study: Findings of an earlier analysis included around 120 million unique TCR beta sequences from about 180 million T cells. Most donors, less than 85% of approximately 400 genotyped, fell in the Caucasian-associated ancestry cluster. Study-wide findings and caveats: Researchers reported that a few CMV-associated chains were confirmed in vitro as CMV antigen-specific. About 90% or about 30% of the time was how often most TCR beta V segments were productive, according to an earlier analysis.

This clone has a handful of counts. Antigen specificity is unknown. With 2 bases removed from V and 4 bases from J, the gap between germline ends came to 11 bases. The CDR3 totals 14 residues. Germline V CDR1 and CDR2: SGHDN, FVKESK. The PCR made use of 60 Vbeta and 13 Jbeta primers. Using immunoSEQ multiplex PCR, the repertoire was profiled, and TCRdb retains in-frame clones only, with some absent. Counted here are 95,000 to 110,000 clones, roughly 9.1% occurring once; the ten biggest clones make up under 6%. The chain couples TRBV14 to TRBJ2-5; unclear D gene. Sequenced material: PBMCs. The TCR was taken from a man aged 40-49 years in good health and CMV-seropositive. The CDR3 coding sequence is TGTGCCAGCAGCCAATTCGCCGGGTCAGAGACCCAGTACTTC. Translating it yields CASSQFAGSETQYF.